This T cell receptor (beta chain) was recorded in a study of blood T cells in healthy people across ages. Study outcomes and limitations: Higher diversity and more naive CD4+ cells were features of long-lived donors, compared to aged donors.

As concerns this clonotype: Its matching antigen is unknown.

A J-beta primer mix and a sample-barcoded 5' primer were used in a second PCR of about 6 to 12 cycles. Every molecule of cDNA carried a tag from a template-switch adaptor with 12 random nucleotides. TCRdb itself ran the 5' RACE reads through MiXCR, one entry per CDR3 protein. The sample holds hundreds of thousands of distinct CDR3 sequences, about 34% seen once. The CDR3 has 17 amino acids. V lost 0 bases to trimming and J lost 3 bases; unmatched junction nucleotides: 6. Per the germline V gene, CDR1 is MGHRA and CDR2 is YSYEKL. This TCR was recovered from a man between 18 and 29 years old in good health. Sample: blood. V and J are TRBV4-1 and TRBJ2-3; 10 nucleotides line up with TRBD2. The CDR3 DNA reads TGCGCCAGCAGCCAAGATAGCGGGGGGAGTGGGACAGATACGCAGTATTTT. Amino acids: CASSQDSGGSGTDTQYF.